Each of the 2 T cell receptor beta chains below was sequenced from the same sample in a study of fetal regulatory T cell absence and autoimmunity (dated by TCRdb to 2016 to 2017). The library was produced with the immunoSEQ multiplex PCR assay. TCRdb provides this immuneACCESS table in a form limited to in-frame rearrangements. Some clones are lacking; in checked studies, under half of them reflect an unresolved V gene, and why the rest are absent is not known. Across this sample there are some 46,000 clones, with around 85% seen only once. The leading ten clones occupy 0.35% to 0.5% of the sample. The sample was cord blood. The source is a newborn boy with IPEX syndrome.

V and J are TRBV4-2 and TRBJ2-7; TRBD2 might be the D (5 bases). The ends were cut back, 1 base at V and 3 bases at J, with 10 bases in the middle. Germline V gives CDR1 LGHNA, CDR2 YNFKEQ. This CDR3 comprises 14 residues. In DNA, the CDR3 is TGTGCCAGCAGCCAAGCCCGGACTGGCTACGAGCAGTACTTC. This translates into CASSQARTGYEQYF.

This clone was seen only a few times. This sequence joins TRBV5-1 and TRBJ1-2; possibly TRBD1 for D (5 bases). V dropped 1 base and J dropped 0 bases, with 7 bases sitting between them. This CDR3 is 14 amino acids long. CDR1 SGHRS and CDR2 YFSETQ come from the germline V gene. In DNA form, the CDR3 reads TGCGCCAGCAGCTTGACAGGTCCTAACTATGGCTACACCTTC. Protein: CASSLTGPNYGYTF.